One sample yielded the 27 T cell receptor beta chains listed below, sequenced in a study of control samples from healthy donors and cancer patients. Repertoires were generated with immunoSEQ multiplex PCR, while TCRdb's copy carries only in-frame clones and drops some. The repertoire holds about 100,000 clones, 85% to 90% seen once, with 14% in the top ten. The sample consisted of blood. These TCRs come from a man aged 30 to 39 in good health.

The rearrangement links TRBV30 to TRBJ1-3; D remains unclear. With 2 bases removed from V and 1 base from J, the gap between germline ends came to 9 bases. The length of the CDR3 is 14 residues. The V gene's germline CDR1 is GTSNPN and CDR2 SVGIG (reference sequence). The CDR3 sequence is CAWSRGMSGNTIYF. CDR3 in DNA: TGTGCCTGGAGTCGCGGAATGTCTGGAAACACCATATATTTT.

V is TRBV6-2 or TRBV6-3 and J is TRBJ2-7; 13 positions match TRBD2. Looked up from germline, CDR1 is MNHEY and CDR2 is SVGEGT. J was trimmed by 3 bases and V by 4 bases; bases with no gene match: 6. The CDR3 is made up of 16 amino acids. The CDR3: CASSSGLAGIYYEQYF. DNA for the CDR3: TGTGCCAGCAGTTCGGGACTAGCGGGAATATACTACGAGCAGTACTTC.

The chain carries TRBV12-3 or TRBV12-4 and TRBJ1-4; no clear D gene. The V end was cut by 4 bases, the J end by 3 bases, with 6 bases between. The CDR3 extends over 13 amino acids. The CDR3 region is CASSSPPNEKLFF. The CDR3 DNA sequence: TGTGCCAGCAGTTCACCCCCTAATGAAAAACTGTTTTTT.

The count of this clone is one. This chain connects TRBV7-2 to TRBJ1-3, with D possibly being TRBD1 (6 bases). V was trimmed by 1 base and J by 4 bases, leaving 11 bases between them. The length of the CDR3 is 15 residues. Germline CDR1 SGHTA, CDR2 FQGNSA. The CDR3 here is CASSLGGAAGNTIYF. CDR3 nucleotides: TGTGCCAGCAGCTTAGGGGGGGCGGCCGGAAACACCATATATTTT.

The chain carries TRBV29-1 and TRBJ1-4; perhaps TRBD1 as D (5 bases). Trimming stripped 6 bases from V and 6 bases from J, with 14 bases between. Germline V gives CDR1 SQVTM, CDR2 ANQGSEA. This CDR3 comprises 13 residues. CDR3 region: CSVAGGGDEKLFF. CDR3 coding DNA: TGCAGCGTCGCGGGGGGAGGGGATGAAAAACTGTTTTTT.

This clone came up once. The rearrangement uses TRBV3-1 (or the pseudogene TRBV3-2) and TRBJ1-2, with D tentatively TRBD1 (5 bases). V dropped 5 bases and J dropped 10 bases, with 20 bases sitting between them. Per the germline V gene, CDR1 is LGHDT and CDR2 is YNNKEL (reference sequence). The CDR3 is made up of 14 amino acids. The CDR3 is CASSSPGTSYDYTF. The CDR3, as DNA: TGTGCCAGCAGCAGTCCCGGGACCTCCTACGACTACACCTTC.

The chain combines TRBV4-1 with TRBJ2-3; D perhaps matches TRBD2 (5 bases). V was cut by 0 bases and J by 2 bases, with 9 bases left in between. This CDR3 is built from 15 residues. In germline, CDR1 is MGHRA, CDR2 YSYEKL. The CDR3 DNA reads as TGCGCCAGCAGCCAAGAGACGGGGTTCACAGATACGCAGTATTTT. Translating gives CASSQETGFTDTQYF.

The chain carries TRBV6-5 and TRBJ1-2; 8 positions match TRBD1. V dropped 10 bases and J dropped 4; count of bases not matched to a gene: 5. The germline CDR1 and CDR2 sequences are MNHEY and SVGAGI. The CDR3 spans 12 residues. This CDR3 is CATRTGSYGYTF. The CDR3 DNA sequence: TGTGCCACACGGACAGGGAGCTATGGCTACACCTTC.

The V gene is TRBV19, the J gene TRBJ1-6, with D hard to call. Per germline, CDR1 LNHDA and CDR2 SQIVND (reference sequence). CDR3 length: 14 amino acids. V dropped 10 bases and J dropped 7 bases, with 17 bases sitting between them. CDR3 residues: CATRPKSANSPLHF. CDR3 nucleotides: TGTGCCACGAGACCGAAATCGGCAAATTCACCCCTCCACTTT.

The chain couples TRBV5-4 to TRBJ2-7; 7 positions match TRBD1. The J segment lost 6 bases and the V segment lost 5 bases, leaving 11 bases of the junction unmatched. The CDR3 is made up of 14 amino acids. Germline assignment: CDR1 SGHNT and CDR2 YYREEE (reference sequence). CDR3 sequence: CASSPTGTFLEQYF. In DNA, the CDR3 is TGTGCCAGCAGTCCGACAGGGACCTTTCTCGAGCAGTACTTC. The whole variable domain, filled in from reference TRBV5-4 and TRBJ2-7, reads ETGVTQSPTHLIKTRGQQVTLRCSSQSGHNTVSWYQQALGQGPQFIFQYYREEENGRGNFPPRFSGLQFPNYSSELNVNALELDDSALYLCASSPTGTFLEQYFGPGTRLTVT.

CDR3 region: CASSLRDRGVESYEQYF. CDR3 sequence (DNA): TGTGCCAGCAGCCTCCGGGACAGGGGCGTCGAGTCCTACGAGCAGTACTTC. The rearrangement joins TRBV3-1 (or the pseudogene TRBV3-2) to TRBJ2-7; 10 nucleotides agree with TRBD1. V dropped 4 bases and J dropped 1; count of bases not matched to a gene: 10. CDR3 length: 17 residues. Germline V gene lookup returns CDR1 LGHDT and CDR2 YNNKEL (reference sequence).

The chain carries TRBV18 and TRBJ2-1; TRBD2 might be the D (5 bases). The CDR3 runs 16 residues. The V end lost 0 bases, the J end lost 4 bases, and 13 bases lay between the germline ends. Germline loops: CDR1 KGHSH, CDR2 LQKENI. CDR3 nucleotide sequence: TGTGCCAGCTCACCACCGGCGGGTATCTCATACAATGAGCAGTTCTTC. Protein: CASSPPAGISYNEQFF.

V and J are TRBV14 and TRBJ1-1; TRBD1 might be the D (5 bases). V was cut by 6 bases and J by 1 base, with 9 bases left in between. Germline V gene lookup returns CDR1 SGHDN and CDR2 FVKESK. This CDR3 is built from 13 residues. For the CDR3, the DNA is TGTGCCAGCAGTAGCCAGGGGAACACTGAAGCTTTCTTT. It codes for CASSSQGNTEAFF.

This clone has only a few counts. The chain recombines TRBV29-1 with TRBJ2-7, with 8 bases fitting TRBD2. The V segment lost 5 bases and the J segment 3 bases; nucleotides outside the gene matches: 6. Per germline, CDR1 SQVTM and CDR2 ANQGSEA. The CDR3 has 13 residues. The DNA of the CDR3 is TGCAGCGTTATGACCGGGACTAGCTACGAGCAGTACTTC. As protein: CSVMTGTSYEQYF.

This chain joins TRBV6-5 and TRBJ1-2; 8 bases line up with TRBD1. The CDR3 has 16 amino acids. The germline V gene encodes CDR1 MNHEY and CDR2 SVGAGI. After removal of 2 bases from V and 8 bases from J, the junction contained 13 bases not matched to a gene. CDR3 sequence (DNA): TGTGCCAGCAGTTACGGGACAGGTGACTTTAAGTGGGGCTACACCTTC. The encoded protein is CASSYGTGDFKWGYTF.

The chain uses TRBV5-8 and TRBJ2-3, with TRBD1 matching 11 bases. CDR1 SGHTS and CDR2 YDEGEE come from the germline V gene. V dropped 3 bases and J dropped 5; count of bases not matched to a gene: 2. This CDR3 comprises 14 residues. The CDR3 sequence is CASSWDRGIDTQYF. The CDR3 DNA sequence: TGTGCCAGCAGCTGGGACAGGGGGATAGATACGCAGTATTTT.

The V call is TRBV11-2, the J call TRBJ2-7; tentative D call: TRBD1 (5 bases). The CDR3 has 11 amino acids. Germline CDR1 SGHAT, CDR2 FQNNGV. V gave up 6 bases and J gave up 3 bases, with 6 bases separating them. The chain's CDR3 is CASSTGYEQYF. In DNA, the CDR3 is TGTGCCAGCAGTACAGGCTACGAGCAGTACTTC.

The chain employs TRBV6-4 and TRBJ2-7; 9 nucleotides line up with TRBD1. The CDR3 is 16 amino acids. Germline trimming cut 5 bases from V and 3 bases from J; bases unmatched to any gene: 11. CDR1 MRHNA and CDR2 SNTAGT come from the germline V gene. CDR3 region: CASSLDRGCSHYEQYF. In DNA, the CDR3 is TGTGCCAGCAGTCTGGACAGGGGCTGTTCTCACTACGAGCAGTACTTC.

The rearrangement links TRBV6-5 to TRBJ1-1; possibly TRBD1 for D (5 bases). In germline, CDR1 is MNHEY, CDR2 SVGAGI. The CDR3 is 15 amino acids. Trimming left V 7 bases short and J 4 bases short, with 19 bases between. The CDR3 sequence: CASTPRQLTITEAFF. CDR3 DNA sequence: TGTGCCAGCACCCCGCGACAGCTAACAATCACTGAAGCTTTCTTT.

The chain links TRBV7-7 to TRBJ2-7, with a tentative D call TRBD1 (5 bases). V shed 2 bases and J shed 3 bases, with 14 bases lying between them. The CDR3 spans 15 residues. Per germline, CDR1 SSHAT and CDR2 FNYEAQ (reference sequence). CDR3 residues: CASSLRQGLIYEQYF. The DNA for the CDR3 is TGTGCCAGCAGCTTACGGCAGGGTTTAATCTACGAGCAGTACTTC.

This chain links TRBV6-6 with TRBJ2-1; tentatively, D is TRBD1 (5 bases). The CDR3 length is 14 residues. Germline CDR1 is MNHNY and CDR2 is SVGAGI (reference sequence). Trimming cost V 1 base and J 8 bases, with 12 bases left between them. CDR3 sequence (DNA): TGTGCCAGCAGTTACTGGGGCAGGCTGGATGAGCAGTTCTTC. Its translation is CASSYWGRLDEQFF.

The rearrangement uses TRBV4-1 and TRBJ2-5; D may correspond to TRBD1 or TRBD2 (6 bases each). Germline loops: CDR1 MGHRA, CDR2 YSYEKL. CDR3 length equals 14 residues. Deletions cut 5 bases from V and 2 bases from J, with 12 bases between. The CDR3 DNA follows: TGCGCCAGCAGCTACAGGGAGGCGCAAGAGACCCAGTACTTC. Encoded protein: CASSYREAQETQYF.

This chain links TRBV5-5 with TRBJ2-7; 10 nucleotides agree with TRBD1. Germline lookup yields CDR1 SGHKS and CDR2 YYEKEE (reference sequence). The trim removed 0 bases at V and 3 bases at J, leaving 3 bases unmatched. This CDR3 region has 15 residues. Here the CDR3 DNA reads TGTGCCAGCAGCTTGGCCGGGACAGGGGACTACGAGCAGTACTTC. It is translated as CASSLAGTGDYEQYF.

The V gene is TRBV9, the J gene TRBJ2-2, with D possibly TRBD1 on 6 matching bases. Germline V gene sequence: CDR1 SGDLS, CDR2 YYNGEE. V dropped 3 bases and J dropped 3 bases, with 15 bases sitting between them. This CDR3 contains 16 residues. The CDR3 coding sequence is TGTGCCAGCAGCGCGGGTGGGGGCCCGTACACCGGGGAGCTGTTTTTT. Protein sequence: CASSAGGGPYTGELFF.

The chain is built from TRBV6-6 and TRBJ1-1; D is uncertain. This CDR3 comprises 13 residues. Germline-derived CDR1 and CDR2 are MNHNY and SVGAGI (reference sequence). Deletions cut 4 bases from V and 0 bases from J, with 6 bases between. The CDR3 here is CASSSALNTEAFF. CDR3 nucleotide sequence: TGTGCCAGCAGTTCGGCACTGAACACTGAAGCTTTCTTT.

The J gene is TRBJ2-3, the V gene TRBV19; 11 bases fit TRBD1. The germline gives CDR1 LNHDA, CDR2 SQIVND (reference sequence). This CDR3 spans 12 amino acids. V shed 11 bases, J shed 4 bases, and the junction held 2 bases outside the gene matches. CDR3 protein: CAGQGAPDTQYF. Here the CDR3 DNA reads TGTGCCGGACAGGGGGCCCCAGATACGCAGTATTTT.

The V gene is TRBV5-5, the J gene TRBJ2-3; possible D gene TRBD1, 5 bases. The germline V gene has CDR1 SGHKS and CDR2 YYEKEE (reference sequence). This CDR3 has 16 residues. Trimming cost V 0 bases and J 2 bases, with 13 bases left between them. The CDR3 reads CASSLVAGFTTDTQYF. DNA for the CDR3: TGTGCCAGCAGCTTGGTAGCAGGGTTCACCACAGATACGCAGTATTTT.